The TCR beta chain described here comes from a study of OX40 agonist ivuxolimab in advanced cancers. Study background: Hepatocellular carcinoma, melanoma, renal cell or head and neck cancer occurred in dose-escalation patients. General observations from the study: Expanded clones tended on average to be more numerous among CD8+ T cells than CD4+. At 0.1 to 3.0 mg/kg and by week 6, CD4+ and CD8+ T cells in the blood had expanded clonally.

TCRdb's copy holds only in-frame clones and misses some; the assay was immunoSEQ multiplex PCR. This sample yields around 62,000 clones, of which roughly nine tenths are seen a single time; 9% to 15% belongs to the top ten. Concerning this clone itself: Its antigen is currently unknown.

CDR3 size: 15 residues. V was clipped by 6 bases and J by 6 bases; unmatched bases: 12. The germline V gene encodes CDR1 SGHDT and CDR2 YYEEEE. The chain has TRBV5-6 and TRBJ2-7, with 10 positions matching TRBD2. The source was CD4+ or CD8+ T cells sorted from blood, collected in a trial of the OX40 agonist ivuxolimab. This TCR came from an adult with an advanced solid tumor such as melanoma, head and neck, liver or kidney cancer. The CDR3 DNA reads TGTGCCAGCAACCGAGGGCTAGCGGGAGCCTCCGAGCAGTACGTC. It is translated as CASNRGLAGASEQYV.